Shown below are 14 T cell receptor beta chains from a single sample sequenced in a study of identifying expanded T cells in peripheral blood (dated by TCRdb to the late 2010s). Library method: the immunoSEQ multiplex PCR assay. TCRdb mirrors the immuneACCESS table, restricted to in-frame sequences. Some clones are absent from its copies; in checked studies, under half trace to an unresolved V gene, and the reason for the others is unknown. Recorded for this sample are 100,000 to 150,000 clones; 80% to 90% of them occurred a single time. 7.5% to 8.5% of the sample comes from the top ten. The specimen was blood. Receptors were obtained from a person aged 18-69 years in good health.

Turning to this clone: The junction and the germline gene differ at one end; a read error may be behind it. This rearrangement joins TRBV5-1 to TRBJ2-7, with 7 bases aligning to TRBD1. In germline, CDR1 is SGHRS, CDR2 YFSETQ. This CDR3 comprises 13 residues. CDR3 DNA: TGTGCCAGCAGCTGGGGACAGATCTACGAGCAGTACTTC. Residues: CASSWGQIYEQYF.

This sequence joins TRBV11-3 and TRBJ2-5, with TRBD1 identical over 10 bases. The germline CDR1 and CDR2 sequences are SGHNT and YENEEA. Trimming removed 5 bases from V and 1 base from J; junction bases left unmatched: 7. There are 16 residues in the CDR3. CDR3 coding DNA: TGTGCCAGCAGCCAACCGGGACAGGGGAGCCAAGAGACCCAGTACTTC. Translating it yields CASSQPGQGSQETQYF.

The chain couples TRBV28 to TRBJ1-5, with 9 bases lining up with TRBD1. The CDR3 contains 17 residues. Germline V gene lookup returns CDR1 MDHEN and CDR2 SYDVKM. The ends lost 6 bases at V and 6 bases at J; junction bases unmatched: 15. The CDR3 DNA is TGTGCCAGCAGATCCGGCGGGACAGGGAGGCTCGGTCAGCCCCAGCATTTT. This encodes CASRSGGTGRLGQPQHF.

V and J are TRBV7-8 and TRBJ2-1; 7 bases line up with TRBD1. Germline CDR1 SGHVS, CDR2 FQNEAQ. The V segment lost 5 bases and the J segment 5 bases; nucleotides outside the gene matches: 9. The CDR3 loop spans 15 amino acids. The CDR3 DNA reads as TGTGCCAGCAGCCCCATTGGGACAGTTAACAATGAGCAGTTCTTC. This gives the protein CASSPIGTVNNEQFF. The variable domain in full, completed from reference TRBV7-8 and TRBJ2-1, reads GAGVSQSPRYKVAKRGQDVALRCDPISGHVSLFWYQQALGQGPEFLTYFQNEAQLDKSGLPSDRFFAERPEGSVSTLKIQRTQQEDSAVYLCASSPIGTVNNEQFFGPGTRLTVL.

Concerning this clone itself: The junction and the germline gene differ at one end; a read error may be behind it. The genes are TRBV7-3 and TRBJ2-3, with TRBD2 as a possible D gene (6 bases). CDR3 length: 14 residues. The germline V gene has CDR1 SGHTA and CDR2 FQGTGA. Here the CDR3 DNA reads TGTGCCAGCAGCCTAACGACTAGTTCGGATACGCAGTATTTT. This gives the protein CASSLTTSSDTQYF.

The V and J genes are TRBV2 and TRBJ1-4; unclear D gene. Between the trimmed V and J ends, which lost 4 bases and 6 bases, there was a span of 6 bases. The CDR3 length is 12 residues. Germline V gene lookup returns CDR1 SNHLY and CDR2 FYNNEI. CDR3 loop: CASSGGYEKLFF. The CDR3 DNA sequence: TGTGCCAGCAGTGGGGGATATGAAAAACTGTTTTTT.

The chain is built from TRBV5-1 and TRBJ1-2; 9 positions match TRBD1. Germline values: CDR1 SGHRS, CDR2 YFSETQ. There are 16 residues in the CDR3. Trimming removed 4 bases from V and 4 bases from J; junction bases left unmatched: 11. The CDR3 region has the DNA TGCGCCAGCAGCCCCGGGACAGGGAACGCGGCCTATGGCTACACCTTC. Protein product: CASSPGTGNAAYGYTF.

The CDR3 reads CSVDYGTGGDEQYF. The CDR3 bases are TGCAGCGTTGACTATGGGACGGGAGGGGACGAGCAGTACTTC. The V call is TRBV29-1, the J call TRBJ2-7; 8 bases are shared with TRBD2. V trimming: 3 bases; J trimming: 5 bases; junction bases outside the gene matches: 9. This CDR3 spans 14 amino acids. In germline, CDR1 is SQVTM, CDR2 ANQGSEA.

The chain uses TRBV29-1 and TRBJ2-1; D perhaps matches TRBD1 (5 bases). The CDR3 consists of 13 residues. Germline-derived CDR1 and CDR2 are SQVTM and ANQGSEA. Trimming took off 7 bases at V and 7 bases at J, with 17 bases between the two ends. The chain's CDR3 is CSARQSPKNEQFF. CDR3 in DNA: TGCAGCGCGAGACAGTCCCCGAAAAATGAGCAGTTCTTC.

This chain connects TRBV7-3 to TRBJ2-2, with D perhaps TRBD1 or TRBD2 (5 bases each). The V and J ends lost 0 bases and 4 bases respectively, with 9 bases between them. The CDR3 loop spans 15 amino acids. Looked up from germline, CDR1 is SGHTA and CDR2 is FQGTGA. The CDR3 protein is CASSLTRGSTGELFF. The CDR3 DNA sequence: TGTGCCAGCAGCTTAACGAGGGGCAGCACCGGGGAGCTGTTTTTT.

This chain uses TRBV11-3 with TRBJ2-7; possible D gene TRBD2, 5 bases. V dropped 5 bases and J dropped 1 base, with 9 bases sitting between them. The CDR3 is 13 amino acids. Germline V gives CDR1 SGHNT, CDR2 YENEEA. The CDR3 sequence: CASSRDYSYEQYF. The CDR3, as DNA: TGTGCCAGCAGCCGAGACTATTCCTACGAGCAGTACTTC.

This rearrangement joins TRBV6-6 to TRBJ2-7; D is possibly TRBD2 (6 bases). The germline CDR1 and CDR2 sequences are MNHNY and SVGAGI (reference sequence). Between the trimmed V and J ends, which lost 6 bases and 2 bases, there was a span of 14 bases. The CDR3 runs to 14 residues. In DNA, the CDR3 is TGTGCCAGCAGATATACACGGGAGACCTACGAGCAGTACTTC. Its translation: CASRYTRETYEQYF.

A single count supports this clone. This chain uses TRBV19 with TRBJ1-6; 9 positions agree with TRBD1. J lost 7 bases, V lost 8 bases, and 9 bases had no gene match. Germline CDR1 LNHDA, CDR2 SQIVND (reference sequence). This CDR3 has 15 residues. The CDR3 DNA follows: TGTGCCAGTCAAAAGGGGACAGGGAAGAATTCACCCCTCCACTTT. This gives the protein CASQKGTGKNSPLHF.

V gene TRBV19 combines with J gene TRBJ1-5, with TRBD1 matching 7 bases. This CDR3 is 17 amino acids long. Germline CDR1 is LNHDA and CDR2 is SQIVND (reference sequence). V was clipped by 4 bases and J by 2 bases; unmatched bases: 11. The CDR3 DNA reads as TGTGCCAGTAGTAATTATACGACAGGGTTCGGCAATCAGCCCCAGCATTTT. This translates into CASSNYTTGFGNQPQHF.